This T cell receptor (beta chain) was sequenced during a study of radiation and T cells in renal cell carcinoma. The germline V gene encodes CDR1 SEHNR and CDR2 FQNEAQ (reference sequence). With 5 bases clipped from V and 2 bases from J, the junction kept 12 bases outside the gene matches. This CDR3 contains 16 residues. Time point meaning: blood 4 weeks post-SBRT, at nephrectomy. Treatment here: 15 Gy SBRT to primary tumor, nephrectomy 4 weeks later. Nephrectomy followed 15 Gy stereotactic body radiation by 4 weeks. The data were produced by immunoSEQ multiplex PCR, yet TCRdb's version contains in-frame clones alone and is incomplete. The sample consists of about 90,000 clones, approximately 80% of them appearing once.

The sequence was obtained from a man aged 50-60 years with renal cell carcinoma. The chain recombines TRBV7-9 with TRBJ2-7; 7 bases line up with TRBD2. The sequences come from blood, collected from a patient whose treatment included radiotherapy and nephrectomy. The CDR3 DNA reads TGTGCCAGCAGCCACCGGCGTGCTAGCGGTCCCTACGAGCAGTACTTC. It encodes CASSHRRASGPYEQYF. Full variable domain (missing parts from reference TRBV7-9 and TRBJ2-7): DTGVSQNPRHKITKRGQNVTFRCDPISEHNRLYWYRQTLGQGPEFLTYFQNEAQLEKSRLLSDRFSAERPKGSFSTLEIQRTEQGDSAMYLCASSHRRASGPYEQYFGPGTRLTVT.